Listed below are T cell receptor beta chains from one sample, sequenced in a study of cytomegalovirus exposure and HLA in healthy donors. The data were produced by immunoSEQ multiplex PCR, yet TCRdb's version contains in-frame clones alone and is incomplete. The sample yields about 170,000 clones, around 80% seen once. The material sequenced was PBMCs. These receptors originate from a woman aged 25 to 39 in good health and CMV-seropositive. The CDR3 runs from the conserved cysteine through the conserved F or W. The order of the fields is CDR3 protein, CDR3 DNA, J gene, clone size, V gene, D gene. A D gene is named only where the DNA matches it firmly. The listing skips clone size in some rows; elsewhere it reads once, few, many or a size class.

CDR3: CAWSALTGDSPLHF
DNA: TGTGCCTGGAGTGCGCTGACAGGGGATTCACCCCTCCACTTT
J: TRBJ1-6
size: NA
V: TRBV30
D: TRBD1

CDR3: CASSPRGQYSNQPQHF
DNA: TGTGCCAGCAGTCCCAGGGGGCAGTATAGCAATCAGCCCCAGCATTTT
J: TRBJ1-5
size: NA
V: TRBV27
D: TRBD1

CDR3: CASSSGQGAAWGYTF
DNA: TGTGCCAGCAGTTCGGGTCAGGGGGCTGCGTGGGGCTACACCTTC
J: TRBJ1-2
size: NA
V: TRBV28
D: TRBD1

CDR3: CAISDALGGALNTEAFF
DNA: TGTGCCATCAGTGATGCTCTGGGGGGGGCTTTGAACACTGAAGCTTTCTTT
J: TRBJ1-1
size: NA
V: TRBV10-3
D: NA

CDR3: CASSSDLNWGTGSPLHF
DNA: TGTGCCAGCAGTTCAGACCTAAATTGGGGGACAGGTTCACCCCTCCACTTT
J: TRBJ1-6
size: NA
V: TRBV7-9
D: TRBD1

CDR3: CASSQGGWGRNTGELFF
DNA: TGCGCCAGCAGCCAAGGGGGATGGGGCCGGAACACCGGGGAGCTGTTTTTT
J: TRBJ2-2
size: NA
V: TRBV4-3
D: NA

CDR3: CASSQTAVGYEQYF
DNA: TGCGCCAGCAGCCAGACCGCCGTGGGCTACGAGCAGTACTTC
J: TRBJ2-7
size: NA
V: TRBV5-1
D: NA

CDR3: CACAQGLAGRRAYNEQFF
DNA: TGTGCCTGCGCCCAGGGACTAGCGGGAAGACGAGCCTACAATGAGCAGTTCTTC
J: TRBJ2-1
size: NA
V: TRBV30
D: TRBD2

CDR3: CASSLEYRGTDTQYF
DNA: TGTGCCAGCAGCTTGGAGTACAGGGGCACAGATACGCAGTATTTT
J: TRBJ2-3
size: NA
V: TRBV5-8
D: NA

CDR3: CASSIARPGTGSEQYF
DNA: TGTGCCAGTAGTATAGCGCGTCCAGGGACAGGCTCCGAGCAGTACTTC
J: TRBJ2-7
size: NA
V: TRBV19
D: TRBD1

CDR3: CASSLGQLEKLFF
DNA: TGCGCCAGCAGCCTTGGACAGCTTGAAAAACTGTTTTTT
J: TRBJ1-4
size: NA
V: TRBV5-1
D: NA

CDR3: CASSEAPEKLFF
DNA: TGTGCCAGCAGTGAGGCCCCCGAAAAACTGTTTTTT
J: TRBJ1-4
size: NA
V: TRBV2
D: NA

CDR3: CASLDGRTEASF
DNA: TGTGCCAGCTTGGACGGGAGAACTGAAGCTTCCTTT
J: TRBJ1-1
size: NA
V: TRBV7-9
D: NA

CDR3: CASSYQAQETQYF
DNA: TGTGCCAGCAGTTATCAGGCCCAAGAGACCCAGTACTTC
J: TRBJ2-5
size: NA
V: TRBV6-5
D: NA

CDR3: CASSQGSPSGSRYEQYF
DNA: TGCGCCAGCAGCCAAGGATCTCCTAGCGGGAGTAGATACGAGCAGTACTTC
J: TRBJ2-7
size: few
V: TRBV4-3
D: TRBD2

CDR3: CASSPDRERNQPQHF
DNA: TGTGCCAGCAGTCCCGACAGGGAGCGCAATCAGCCCCAGCATTTT
J: TRBJ1-5
size: NA
V: TRBV6-5
D: TRBD1

CDR3: CASSPRTGSRVLFF
DNA: TGTGCCAGCAGCCCACGGACAGGGAGTAGGGTACTGTTTTTT
J: TRBJ1-4
size: few
V: TRBV7-2
D: TRBD1

CDR3: CASSQTGYGYTF
DNA: TGTGCCAGCAGCCAGACAGGTTATGGCTACACCTTC
J: TRBJ1-2
size: once
V: TRBV11-2
D: NA

CDR3: CSVVSSLYGYTF
DNA: TGCAGCGTTGTAAGCTCACTCTATGGCTACACCTTC
J: TRBJ1-2
size: NA
V: TRBV29-1
D: NA

CDR3: CASSQTMSSTDTQYF
DNA: TGCGCCAGCAGCCAAACTATGTCTAGCACAGATACGCAGTATTTT
J: TRBJ2-3
size: NA
V: TRBV4-3
D: NA

CDR3: CASSLGSGSYGYTF
DNA: TGTGCCAGCAGCTTAGGGTCAGGGTCGTATGGCTACACCTTC
J: TRBJ1-2
size: NA
V: TRBV7-9
D: NA

CDR3: CASSELAFTDTQYF
DNA: TGTGCCAGCAGTGAGCTAGCTTTCACAGATACGCAGTATTTT
J: TRBJ2-3
size: NA
V: TRBV2
D: NA

CDR3: CASSARGGNQPQHF
DNA: TGTGCCAGCAGTGCACGGGGAGGCAATCAGCCCCAGCATTTT
J: TRBJ1-5
size: once
V: TRBV27
D: NA

CDR3: CASSIIAGASYEQYF
DNA: TGTGCCAGCAGTATAATAGCGGGGGCCTCCTACGAGCAGTACTTC
J: TRBJ2-7
size: few
V: TRBV6-5
D: TRBD2

CDR3: CASRRLATNEKLFF
DNA: TGTGCCAGCAGACGACTTGCAACTAATGAAAAACTGTTTTTT
J: TRBJ1-4
size: NA
V: TRBV7-7
D: NA

CDR3: CASSGPNRDRNRYGYTF
DNA: TGTGCCAGTAGTGGGCCCAACCGGGACAGGAACCGCTATGGCTACACCTTC
J: TRBJ1-2
size: NA
V: TRBV19
D: TRBD1

CDR3: CASSFRPSESYEQYF
DNA: TGTGCCAGCAGTTTTAGGCCTAGCGAATCCTACGAGCAGTACTTC
J: TRBJ2-7
size: NA
V: TRBV28
D: NA

CDR3: CASRGGKGNEQFF
DNA: TGTGCCAGCCGTGGGGGGAAAGGAAATGAGCAGTTCTTC
J: TRBJ2-1
size: NA
V: TRBV6-5
D: NA

CDR3: CASSWQGDSGNTIYF
DNA: TGTGCCAGTAGTTGGCAGGGCGACTCTGGAAACACCATATATTTT
J: TRBJ1-3
size: NA
V: TRBV19
D: NA

CDR3: CASSGLAVADTQYF
DNA: TGTGCCAGCAGTGGACTAGCCGTCGCAGATACGCAGTATTTT
J: TRBJ2-3
size: NA
V: TRBV6-1
D: TRBD2

CDR3: CASSPTSGGFQETQYF
DNA: TGTGCCAGCAGTCCGACTAGCGGGGGCTTCCAAGAGACCCAGTACTTC
J: TRBJ2-5
size: NA
V: TRBV2
D: TRBD2

CDR3: CSVEAGHPSEQYF
DNA: TGCAGCGTTGAAGCAGGGCACCCCTCCGAGCAGTACTTC
J: TRBJ2-7
size: NA
V: TRBV29-1
D: NA

CDR3: CASSSGLAGGGELFF
DNA: TGTGCCAGCAGCTCGGGACTAGCGGGGGGCGGGGAGCTGTTTTTT
J: TRBJ2-2
size: once
V: TRBV5-4
D: TRBD2

CDR3: CASSYVLGAGYNEQFF
DNA: TGTGCCAGCAGTTACGTGTTGGGAGCCGGCTACAATGAGCAGTTCTTC
J: TRBJ2-1
size: NA
V: TRBV6-5
D: NA

CDR3: CASSHLGAGGQETQYF
DNA: TGTGCCAGCAGCCACTTGGGAGCCGGGGGTCAAGAGACCCAGTACTTC
J: TRBJ2-5
size: NA
V: TRBV4-2
D: NA

CDR3: CASSLEGLGAETQYF
DNA: TGCGCCAGCAGCTTGGAGGGACTCGGAGCAGAGACCCAGTACTTC
J: TRBJ2-5
size: NA
V: TRBV5-1
D: NA

CDR3: CASSYSAGDVYGYTF
DNA: TGTGCCAGCAGTTACTCGGCAGGGGACGTCTATGGCTACACCTTC
J: TRBJ1-2
size: NA
V: TRBV6-6
D: NA

CDR3: CASSVVGGLEQYF
DNA: TGTGCCAGCAGCGTAGTCGGGGGACTCGAGCAGTACTTC
J: TRBJ2-7
size: NA
V: TRBV9
D: NA

CDR3: CAWSVYRGTDTQYF
DNA: TGTGCCTGGAGTGTATACAGGGGCACAGATACGCAGTATTTT
J: TRBJ2-3
size: NA
V: TRBV30
D: NA

CDR3: CASSSWTGAAGGNTEAFF
DNA: TGTGCCAGCAGTTCATGGACAGGGGCGGCGGGGGGGAACACTGAAGCTTTCTTT
J: TRBJ1-1
size: NA
V: TRBV27
D: TRBD1

CDR3: CASSEGADQPQHF
DNA: TGTGCCAGCAGTGAAGGTGCGGATCAGCCCCAGCATTTT
J: TRBJ1-5
size: NA
V: TRBV27
D: NA